This T cell receptor (beta chain) comes out of a study of T cells in Graves' hyperthyroidism and ophthalmopathy. Overall study results and limits: From stable hyperthyroidism, ophthalmopathy was set apart by a 13 V-J model. Blood also held most thyroid clonotypes expanded beyond 0.001. Ophthalmopathy was predicted by the model a median of approximately 6 months ahead of onset.

Researchers took RNA transcripts and amplified the TCR beta CDR3 regions from them. First-round RT-PCR of the TCR CDR3 relied on the HTBI primer set. TCRdb re-called the multiplex PCR reads with MiXCR, one entry per CDR3 protein. Of 550,000 to 700,000 distinct CDR3 sequences in the sample, about half are singletons; the top ten hold over 15%. Trimming removed 0 bases from V and 0 bases from J, with 15 bases in between. Germline CDR1 and CDR2: SGHVS and FQNEAQ. The CDR3 loop spans 17 amino acids. At least ten counts were recorded for this clonotype. The antigen is unknown. This sequence joins TRBV7-8 and TRBJ2-7; a possible D gene is TRBD1 (6 bases). This clonotype was obtained from an adult woman with Graves' disease, either hyperthyroidism or ophthalmopathy (not recorded which). Sequencing was done on a sample of peripheral blood or thyroid tissue (not recorded which). CDR3 in DNA: TGTGCCAGCAGCTTAGCGCGGACAGTTATTAGCTCCTACGAGCAGTACTTC. Its translation is CASSLARTVISSYEQYF.